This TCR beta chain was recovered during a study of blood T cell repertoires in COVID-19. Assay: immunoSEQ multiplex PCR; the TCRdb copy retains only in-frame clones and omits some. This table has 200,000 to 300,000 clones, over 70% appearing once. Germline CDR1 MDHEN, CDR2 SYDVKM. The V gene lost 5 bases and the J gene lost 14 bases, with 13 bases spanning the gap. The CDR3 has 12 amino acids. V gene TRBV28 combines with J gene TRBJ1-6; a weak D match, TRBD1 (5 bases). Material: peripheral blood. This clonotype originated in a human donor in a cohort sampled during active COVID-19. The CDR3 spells CASSDGGRALHF. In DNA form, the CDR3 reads TGTGCCAGCAGTGACGGGGGAAGGGCCCTCCACTTT.